Listed here are 10 T cell receptor beta chains from one sample, sequenced in a study of blood T cell repertoires in COVID-19 (dated by TCRdb to 2020 to 2021). Library method: the immunoSEQ multiplex PCR assay. TCRdb limited this immuneACCESS table to in-frame rearrangements with V and J called. A share of clones is missing; checked studies link under half to unresolved V genes, and the rest is unexplained. The sample contains 150,000 or so clones, roughly 82% of them found a single time. The ten top clones hold roughly 8.9% of the sample. The source material was peripheral blood. The receptors come from a woman aged 45 to 65 with acute or convalescent COVID-19.

The chain employs TRBV5-4 and TRBJ1-2; D call uncertain. The CDR3 contains 16 residues. Germline V gene data show CDR1 as SGHNT and CDR2 as YYREEE (reference sequence). Deletions cut 0 bases from V and 5 bases from J, with 17 bases between. CDR3 sequence: CASSLVGSLVGYGYTF. CDR3 sequence (DNA): TGTGCCAGCAGCTTGGTTGGGAGCCTGGTGGGTTATGGCTACACCTTC.

This clone was picked up a small number of times. The chain joins TRBV29-1 to TRBJ2-7; 7 bases are shared with TRBD1. This CDR3 spans 13 amino acids. V shed 7 bases and J 0 bases; nucleotides not matched to a gene: 6. CDR1 and CDR2 (germline): SQVTM, ANQGSEA. CDR3 DNA sequence: TGCAGCGCAACAGGGGCTCCCTCCTACGAGCAGTACTTC. Amino acid sequence: CSATGAPSYEQYF.

J is TRBJ2-1 and V is TRBV7-6, with 7 bases aligning to TRBD1. CDR1 is SGHVS, CDR2 FNYEAQ, per germline. The CDR3 runs to 15 residues. J gave up 3 bases and V 2 bases, and 4 bases lay outside the gene matches. CDR3 region: CASSLTQGSYNEQFF. The DNA for the CDR3 is TGTGCCAGCAGCTTAACACAGGGGAGCTACAATGAGCAGTTCTTC. Using reference TRBV7-6 and TRBJ2-1 for the parts outside the CDR3, the full variable domain is GAGVSQSPRYKVTKRGQDVALRCDPISGHVSLYWYRQALGQGPEFLTYFNYEAQQDKSGLPNDRFSAERPEGSISTLTIQRTEQRDSAMYRCASSLTQGSYNEQFFGPGTRLTVL.

This chain's CDR3 is CASSQPWAGASYEQYF. As DNA, the CDR3 is TGTGCCAGCAGCCAACCGTGGGCGGGAGCATCCTACGAGCAGTACTTC. The chain recombines TRBV4-2 with TRBJ2-7; TRBD2 agrees at 7 bases. CDR3 length: 16 residues. In germline, CDR1 is LGHNA, CDR2 YNFKEQ. After removal of 2 bases from V and 1 base from J, the junction contained 8 bases not matched to a gene.

The CDR3, as DNA: TGTGCCAGCAGTTCCTCGGGCAGAAATAATTCACCCCTCCACTTT. It encodes CASSSSGRNNSPLHF. The rearrangement links TRBV6-5 to TRBJ1-6; D not resolved. This CDR3 has 15 residues. V dropped 4 bases and J dropped 5 bases, with 12 bases sitting between them. CDR1 and CDR2 from the germline V gene are MNHEY and SVGAGI.

The chain employs TRBV5-4 and TRBJ1-5, with 9 nucleotides matching TRBD1. The ends lost 2 bases at V and 1 base at J; junction bases unmatched: 10. The germline V gene has CDR1 SGHNT and CDR2 YYREEE (reference sequence). The CDR3 totals 18 residues. DNA for the CDR3: TGTGCCAGCAGCTTCGGGCAGGACAGGGGTCTGAGCAATCAGCCCCAGCATTTT. Its translation: CASSFGQDRGLSNQPQHF.

This clone was found once. The chain carries TRBV10-3 and TRBJ2-2; perhaps TRBD2 as D (6 bases). Trimming pared 3 bases from V and 7 bases from J, leaving 15 bases between. This CDR3 is built from 15 residues. The germline gives CDR1 ENHRY, CDR2 SYGVKD. As DNA, the CDR3 is TGTGCCATCAGTGACACGGGAGTTATAGGCGGGGAGCTGTTTTTT. Amino acid sequence: CAISDTGVIGGELFF.

The rearrangement joins TRBV5-6 to TRBJ2-7; possible D gene TRBD2, 5 bases. Germline lookup yields CDR1 SGHDT and CDR2 YYEEEE. The CDR3 is 13 residues long. Trimming took off 4 bases at V and 3 bases at J, with 11 bases between the two ends. The CDR3 DNA follows: TGTGCCAGCAGCCCGGACTTACGCTACGAGCAGTACTTC. Residues: CASSPDLRYEQYF.

The chain recombines TRBV10-2 with TRBJ2-1, with 7 bases matching TRBD1. V lost 5 bases and J lost 15; bases outside the gene matches: 10. This CDR3 has 12 residues. CDR1 is WSHSY, CDR2 SAAADI, per germline. The CDR3 DNA reads TGCGCCAGCAGTACAGGGGCCCAACCACCGTTCTTC. Translating gives CASSTGAQPPFF.

This chain uses TRBV11-2 with TRBJ1-6; D is ambiguous. V lost 5 bases to trimming and J lost 12 bases, with 17 bases between them. Germline lookup yields CDR1 SGHAT and CDR2 FQNNGV. This CDR3 has 14 residues. DNA for the CDR3: TGTGCCAGCAGCGCCCCTGGTGAGGCAGAACCCCTCCACTTT. Its protein is CASSAPGEAEPLHF.